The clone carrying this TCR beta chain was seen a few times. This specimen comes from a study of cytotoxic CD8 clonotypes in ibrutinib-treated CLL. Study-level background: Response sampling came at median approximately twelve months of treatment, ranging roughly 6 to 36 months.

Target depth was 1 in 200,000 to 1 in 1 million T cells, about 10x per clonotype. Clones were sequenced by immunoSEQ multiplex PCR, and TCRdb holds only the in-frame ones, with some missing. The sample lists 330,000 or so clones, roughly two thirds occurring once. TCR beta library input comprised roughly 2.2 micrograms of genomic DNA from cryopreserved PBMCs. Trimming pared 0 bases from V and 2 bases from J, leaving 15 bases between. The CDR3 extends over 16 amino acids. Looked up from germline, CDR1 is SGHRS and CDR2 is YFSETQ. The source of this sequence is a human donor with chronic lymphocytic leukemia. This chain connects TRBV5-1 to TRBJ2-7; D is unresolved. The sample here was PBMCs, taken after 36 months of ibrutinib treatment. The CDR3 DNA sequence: TGCGCCAGCAGCTTGGTTGTGGGAAGTACCCCCTACGAGCAGTACTTC. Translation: CASSLVVGSTPYEQYF. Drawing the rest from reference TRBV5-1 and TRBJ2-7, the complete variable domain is KAGVTQTPRYLIKTRGQQVTLSCSPISGHRSVSWYQQTPGQGLQFLFEYFSETQRNKGNFPGRFSGRQFSNSRSEMNVSTLELGDSALYLCASSLVVGSTPYEQYFGPGTRLTVT.